These 13 T cell receptor beta chains originate from one sample sequenced in a study of blood T cell repertoires in COVID-19. Libraries were prepared by immunoSEQ multiplex PCR; TCRdb keeps only in-frame clonotypes and omits some of them. The sample holds about 140,000 clones, around 80% seen once. The sample taken for sequencing was peripheral blood. The receptors were gathered from a woman over 75 in a cohort sampled during active or convalescent COVID-19.

The chain uses TRBV7-2 and TRBJ2-3; 9 positions agree with TRBD2. This CDR3 is built from 18 residues. V shed 6 bases and J 4 bases; nucleotides not matched to a gene: 17. The germline gives CDR1 SGHTA, CDR2 FQGNSA. CDR3 sequence (DNA): TGTGCCAGCAGGCGGGGGCCACGCGGGGGGGCCGGGTCAGATACGCAGTATTTT. Its protein product is CASRRGPRGGAGSDTQYF.

The chain carries TRBV3-1 (or the pseudogene TRBV3-2) and TRBJ1-5; D not resolved. In germline, CDR1 is LGHDT, CDR2 YNNKEL (reference sequence). The CDR3 runs 14 residues. V lost 5 bases to trimming and J lost 1 base, with 9 bases between them. Here the CDR3 DNA reads TGTGCCAGCAGCAAAGGTCGGAGCAATCAGCCCCAGCATTTT. It codes for CASSKGRSNQPQHF.

This CDR3 reads CASRQGSLFSGSPLHF. The CDR3 DNA follows: TGTGCCTCTAGACAGGGTAGTTTATTTTCGGGTTCACCCCTCCACTTT. This rearrangement joins TRBV28 to TRBJ1-6, with 7 bases that match TRBD1. CDR1 is MDHEN, CDR2 SYDVKM, per germline. This CDR3 comprises 16 residues. Losses at the gene ends were 11 bases for V and 9 bases for J; bases not matched to a gene: 19.

The chain recombines TRBV18 with TRBJ2-5; TRBD2 matches 11 bases. Per the germline V gene, CDR1 is KGHSH and CDR2 is LQKENI. The ends lost 3 bases at V and 5 bases at J; junction bases unmatched: 5. This CDR3 is built from 15 residues. The CDR3 sequence is CASSPPTSGVETQYF. The CDR3 region has the DNA TGTGCCAGCTCACCTCCGACTAGCGGGGTGGAGACCCAGTACTTC.

V gene TRBV4-1 combines with J gene TRBJ2-5; TRBD2 is a possible D gene (6 bases). Germline CDR1 is MGHRA and CDR2 is YSYEKL. V was trimmed by 2 bases and J by 3 bases, leaving 16 bases between them. CDR3 length: 16 amino acids. The CDR3 DNA is TGCGCCAGCAGCCAAAGTCCCCGCGCTAGCGAAGAGACCCAGTACTTC. It is translated as CASSQSPRASEETQYF.

The chain recombines TRBV5-6 with TRBJ1-6, with D tentatively TRBD1 (5 bases). Germline lookup yields CDR1 SGHDT and CDR2 YYEEEE. Trimming took 2 bases from V and 9 from J, leaving 12 bases between them. This CDR3 contains 14 residues. In DNA form, the CDR3 reads TGTGCCAGCAGCTTTCGGGGGTCGAGTTCACCCCTCCACTTT. It translates to CASSFRGSSSPLHF.

The gene calls are TRBV28 and TRBJ2-7, with TRBD2 matching 7 bases. Looked up from germline, CDR1 is MDHEN and CDR2 is SYDVKM. The CDR3 contains 12 residues. CDR3 sequence reads: CASSSGTPRGDV. The CDR3 coding sequence is TGTGCCAGCAGTTCGGGGACCCCTCGGGGGGACGTC.

This clone is a singleton in its sample. This chain joins TRBV11-2 and TRBJ1-4; 7 bases align to TRBD1. V was pared by 3 bases and J by 8 bases, with 12 bases of the junction left unmatched. The CDR3 contains 16 residues. The germline CDR1 and CDR2 sequences are SGHAT and FQNNGV. CDR3 bases: TGTGCCAGCAGCTTTGGTAGACAGGGCGTTGCGGAAAAACTGTTTTTT. Translating gives CASSFGRQGVAEKLFF. Using reference TRBV11-2 and TRBJ1-4 for the parts outside the CDR3, the full variable domain is EAGVAQSPRYKIIEKRQSVAFWCNPISGHATLYWYQQILGQGPKLLIQFQNNGVVDDSQLPKDRFSAERLKGVDSTLKIQPAKLEDSAVYLCASSFGRQGVAEKLFFGSGTQLSVL.

The chain is built from TRBV5-6 and TRBJ2-1; D is unclear. The V end lost 4 bases, the J end lost 0 bases, and 20 bases lay between the germline ends. The V gene's germline CDR1 is SGHDT and CDR2 YYEEEE. The CDR3 has 18 amino acids. The CDR3 loop is CASSQTGWRQSSYNEQFF. The CDR3 nucleotides are TGTGCCAGCAGCCAAACTGGATGGCGGCAAAGCTCCTACAATGAGCAGTTCTTC.

The gene calls are TRBV7-9 and TRBJ1-6; D perhaps matches TRBD1 (6 bases). V lost 1 base and J 11 bases, leaving 21 bases between the germline ends. Germline V gives CDR1 SEHNR, CDR2 FQNEAQ (reference sequence). The CDR3 runs to 17 residues. CDR3 amino acids: CASSLGGGDTRRAPLHF. The CDR3 nucleotides are TGTGCCAGCAGCTTAGGGGGAGGGGACACACGGCGTGCACCCCTCCACTTT.

The rearrangement joins TRBV10-3 to TRBJ2-7, with TRBD1 matching 8 bases. The trim removed 1 base at V and 5 bases at J, leaving 4 bases unmatched. From germline, CDR1 is ENHRY and CDR2 SYGVKD. CDR3 length: 14 amino acids. CDR3 protein: CAISEYQGAHEQYF. CDR3 nucleotide sequence: TGTGCCATCAGTGAGTATCAGGGGGCCCACGAGCAGTACTTC.

This rearrangement joins TRBV7-2 to TRBJ2-3; D not resolved. Germline V lookup: CDR1 SGHTA, CDR2 FQGNSA. V gave up 5 bases and J gave up 6 bases, with 15 bases separating them. The CDR3 contains 14 residues. CDR3 coding DNA: TGTGCCAGCAGCAGACAAAGGCTCTCGGATACGCAGTATTTT. Its protein product is CASSRQRLSDTQYF.

The chain joins TRBV21-1 to TRBJ1-6; the table's D gene call, TRBD1, was not cross checked with the DNA. TRBV21-1 constitutes a pseudogene. CDR3 length: 16 amino acids. CDR3 region: CASSREPGAGRSPLHF. The CDR3 DNA reads TGTGCCAGCAGCAGGGAGCCAGGGGCAGGTAGGTCACCCCTCCACTTT.